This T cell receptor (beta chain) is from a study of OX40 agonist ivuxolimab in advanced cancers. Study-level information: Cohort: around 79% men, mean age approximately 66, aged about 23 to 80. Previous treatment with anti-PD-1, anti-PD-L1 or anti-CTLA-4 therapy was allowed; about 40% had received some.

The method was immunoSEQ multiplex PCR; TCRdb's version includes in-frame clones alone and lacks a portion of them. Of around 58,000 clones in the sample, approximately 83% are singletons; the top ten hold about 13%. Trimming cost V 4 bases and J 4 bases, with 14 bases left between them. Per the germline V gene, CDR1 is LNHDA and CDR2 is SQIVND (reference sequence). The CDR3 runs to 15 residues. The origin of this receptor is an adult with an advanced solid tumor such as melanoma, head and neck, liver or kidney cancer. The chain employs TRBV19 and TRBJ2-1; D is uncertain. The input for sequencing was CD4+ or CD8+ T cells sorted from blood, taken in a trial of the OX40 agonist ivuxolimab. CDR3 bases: TGTGCCAGTAGTACGGGTTACAACATTTACAATGAGCAGTTCTTC. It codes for CASSTGYNIYNEQFF.